The clone carrying this TCR beta chain was counted at least ten times. The data originate from a study of CD8+CD57+ T cells in acquired aplastic anemia. TCR beta VDJ and CDR3 profiling used genomic DNA as template. TCRdb used MiXCR to reprocess the reads, holding one entry per CDR3 protein. The sample yields 86,000 or so distinct CDR3 sequences, approximately 46% seen once. This sequence was found in a human donor in good health, serving as a control. The sequenced sample consisted of sorted CD4+, CD8+, or CD8+CD57+ T cells (not recorded which) from PBMCs.

The CDR3 region is CASSLRGESYEQYF. The CDR3 DNA sequence: TGTGCCAGCAGCCTGCGGGGGGAAAGCTACGAGCAGTACTTC. The gene calls are TRBV7-9 and TRBJ2-7; 8 nucleotides line up with TRBD2. V was pared by 5 bases and J by 3 bases, with 6 bases of the junction left unmatched. Germline V gene data show CDR1 as SEHNR and CDR2 as FQNEAQ (reference sequence). The CDR3 has 14 residues.